A selection of T cell receptor beta chains follows, all from one sample in a study of cytotoxic CD8 clonotypes in ibrutinib-treated CLL. Measured with immunoSEQ multiplex PCR; TCRdb has only the in-frame clones, and not every one. There are more than 15,000 clones in the sample; approximately 71% occur only once, and about a sixth lies in the top ten. Sample: PBMCs, taken before ibrutinib treatment. The receptors were sampled from a human donor with chronic lymphocytic leukemia. Each CDR3 is given with its conserved first and last residue. The D gene is left open where the match is weak. Part of the rows lack a size; the others show once, few, many or a class for expanded clones.

>TRBJ1-1|TRBV28|NA|17|few
CASSEASTGFWVGEAFF
TGTGCCAGCAGTGAAGCCTCGACGGGATTTTGGGTAGGTGAAGCTTTCTTT
>TRBJ2-3|TRBV6-1|NA|14|NA
CASSGQVSTDTQYF
TGTGCCAGCAGTGGGCAGGTTAGCACAGATACGCAGTATTTT
>TRBJ1-1|TRBV19|NA|14|NA
CASSIGAGNTEAFF
TGTGCCAGTAGTATTGGAGCCGGGAACACTGAAGCTTTCTTT
>TRBJ1-4|TRBV6-6|TRBD1|16|NA
CASRRQGATTNEKLFF
TGTGCCAGCAGGCGACAGGGGGCTACAACTAATGAAAAACTGTTTTTT
>TRBJ1-4|TRBV28|TRBD1|15|NA
CASSSTGGPNEKLFF
TGTGCCAGCAGTTCGACAGGGGGACCTAATGAAAAACTGTTTTTT
>TRBJ2-7|TRBV20-1|NA|11|NA
CSSRQGHEQYF
TGCAGTTCGAGGCAGGGCCACGAGCAGTACTTC
>TRBJ2-5|TRBV5-5|NA|12|NA
CASSLGWETQYF
TGTGCCAGCAGCTTGGGCTGGGAGACCCAGTACTTC
>TRBJ1-4|TRBV4-1|NA|19|once
CASSQDGSTALATNEKLFF
TGCGCCAGCAGCCAAGATGGCTCGACAGCACTTGCAACTAATGAAAAACTGTTTTTT
>TRBJ2-1|TRBV30|NA|13|once
CAWRPSSYNEQFF
TGTGCCTGGAGGCCGAGCTCCTACAATGAGCAGTTCTTC
>TRBJ2-1|TRBV5-4|NA|14|large
CASSRSLVRYEQFF
TGTGCCAGCAGCCGATCTCTAGTACGCTATGAGCAGTTCTTC
>TRBJ1-1|TRBV7-8|NA|15|NA
CASSRHREVNTEAFF
TGTGCCAGCAGCCGACACAGGGAGGTGAACACTGAAGCTTTCTTT
>TRBJ2-7|TRBV6-1|NA|16|NA
CASSEPWEGAVYEQYF
TGTGCCAGCAGTGAGCCGTGGGAGGGGGCCGTCTACGAGCAGTACTTC
>TRBJ2-7|TRBV5-1|TRBD2|15|NA
CASSFGTTKSYEQYF
TGCGCCAGCAGCTTCGGGACTACGAAGTCCTACGAGCAGTACTTC
>TRBJ2-3|TRBV6-4|TRBD2|15|medium-sized
CASSASGGSTDTQYF
TGTGCCAGCAGTGCTAGCGGGGGAAGCACAGATACGCAGTATTTT
>TRBJ1-1|TRBV18|TRBD1|16|NA
CASSPVTGELSTEAFF
TGTGCCAGCTCACCGGTGACAGGGGAGTTGAGCACTGAAGCTTTCTTT
>TRBJ2-7|TRBV28|TRBD1|14|few
CASSSGTVAYEQYF
TGTGCCAGCAGTTCCGGGACAGTTGCCTACGAGCAGTACTTC
>TRBJ2-2|TRBV27|NA|14|NA
CASSYSGAVGELFF
TGTGCCAGCAGTTATTCGGGGGCGGTCGGGGAGCTGTTTTTT
>TRBJ1-4|TRBV6-7|NA|15|few
CASSPRDTGREKLFF
TGTGCCAGCAGTCCCCGGGACACCGGACGGGAAAAACTGTTTTTT
>TRBJ1-1|TRBV5-1|TRBD1|17|NA
CASSVIPGQGLNTEAFF
TGCGCCAGCAGCGTAATACCGGGACAGGGATTGAACACTGAAGCTTTCTTT
>TRBJ2-1|TRBV7-9|TRBD2|16|NA
CASSLGETSDYNEQFF
TGTGCCAGCAGCTTAGGGGAGACTAGCGACTACAATGAGCAGTTCTTC
>TRBJ2-6|TRBV18|NA|15|NA
CASSRIGSGANVLTF
TGTGCCAGCTCGCGAATAGGCTCTGGGGCCAACGTCCTGACTTTC
>TRBJ1-6|TRBV18|NA|14|few
CASSQGQQNSPLHF
TGTGCCAGCTCCCAAGGACAGCAAAATTCACCCCTCCACTTT
>TRBJ1-1|TRBV29-1|NA|14|NA
CSVGPGGGSTEAFF
TGCAGCGTTGGACCCGGGGGCGGGAGCACTGAAGCTTTCTTT
>TRBJ1-2|TRBV5-5|NA|15|NA
CASSWLGRAGYGYTF
TGTGCCAGCAGCTGGCTGGGCAGGGCCGGCTATGGCTACACCTTC
>TRBJ2-2|TRBV9|NA|14|NA
CASSPGSNTGELFF
TGTGCCAGCAGCCCAGGGTCGAACACCGGGGAGCTGTTTTTT
>TRBJ1-2|TRBV29-1|NA|13|NA
CSVASHGSAGHTF
TGCAGCGTTGCCTCGCACGGCAGCGCGGGTCACACCTTC
>TRBJ1-3|TRBV7-2|NA|14|NA
CASSLQGWGNTIYF
TGTGCCAGCAGCTTACAGGGATGGGGAAACACCATATATTTT
>TRBJ1-4|TRBV7-2|NA|14|medium-sized
CASSPAGGRSKLFF
TGTGCCAGCAGCCCCGCGGGGGGCCGTTCAAAACTGTTTTTT
>TRBJ1-2|TRBV21-1|NA|16|NA
CASSKTYRIANYGYTF
TGTGCCAGCAGCAAAACTTACAGGATAGCTAACTATGGCTACACCTTC
>TRBJ2-1|TRBV18|NA|17|NA
CASSPKLPGTGNNEQFF
TGTGCCAGCTCCCCGAAATTACCCGGGACGGGGAACAATGAGCAGTTCTTC
>TRBJ2-2|TRBV7-2|TRBD2|15|few
CASSLRAGNTGELFF
TGTGCCAGCAGCTTAAGAGCGGGAAACACCGGGGAGCTGTTTTTT
>TRBJ2-5|TRBV10-2|NA|12|NA
CASSIQGETQYF
TGCGCCAGCAGTATACAGGGAGAGACCCAGTACTTC
>TRBJ2-4|TRBV18|TRBD1|14|NA
CASSPPGQKNIQYF
TGTGCCAGCTCACCACCGGGACAGAAAAACATTCAGTACTTC
>TRBJ1-4|TRBV28|NA|17|NA
CASSLVGRIATNEKLFF
TGTGCCAGCAGTTTGGTGGGGAGGATTGCGACTAATGAAAAACTGTTTTTT
>TRBJ1-5|TRBV7-2|NA|13|few
CASSLVYNQPQHF
TGTGCCAGCAGCTTAGTCTATAATCAGCCCCAGCATTTT
>TRBJ2-7|TRBV7-9|TRBD1|15|NA
CASSSEITGVGEQYF
TGTGCCAGCAGCTCGGAGATTACAGGGGTGGGCGAGCAGTACTTC
>TRBJ2-1|TRBV5-1|TRBD2|14|NA
CASERLAGGNEQFF
TGCGCCAGCGAGAGACTAGCGGGGGGTAATGAGCAGTTCTTC